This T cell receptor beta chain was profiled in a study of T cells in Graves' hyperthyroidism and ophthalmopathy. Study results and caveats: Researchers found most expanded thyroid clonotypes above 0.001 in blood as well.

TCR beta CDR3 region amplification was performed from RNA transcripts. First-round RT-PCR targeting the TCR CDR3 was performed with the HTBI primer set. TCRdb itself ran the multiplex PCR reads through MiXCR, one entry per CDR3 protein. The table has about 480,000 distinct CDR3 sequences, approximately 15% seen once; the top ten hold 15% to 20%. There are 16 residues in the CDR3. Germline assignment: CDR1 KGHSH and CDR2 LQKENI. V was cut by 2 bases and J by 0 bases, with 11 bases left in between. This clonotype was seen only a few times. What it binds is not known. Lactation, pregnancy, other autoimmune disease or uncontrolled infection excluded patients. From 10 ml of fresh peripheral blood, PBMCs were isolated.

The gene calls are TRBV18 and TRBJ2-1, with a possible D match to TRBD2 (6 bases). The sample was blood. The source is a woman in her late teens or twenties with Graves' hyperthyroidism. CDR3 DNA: TGTGCCAGCTCACCAGGATCCGGGGGCTCCTACAATGAGCAGTTCTTC. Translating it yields CASSPGSGGSYNEQFF.